This T cell receptor beta chain was profiled in a study of shared clonotypes between healthy human individuals (dated by TCRdb to 2018 to 2020). In terms of the full investigation: A couple of women and a few men aged 18 to 49 years were included in the cohort. Per donor, three plates each were used for CD4 naive and CD4 memory, two for CD8 naive, and one for CD8 memory. To estimate repertoire size and how much clonotype sharing occurs between individuals, the study deeply sequenced the blood TCR repertoires of several healthy adults. Libraries were prepared and TCR repertoires were sequenced by different laboratories using diverse techniques, in order to increase sequencing depth and limit assay-specific biases. Between about 0.85 and 9.5 billion PBMCs per donor were obtained by leukapheresis.

A remark on this clone: There is no known antigen for this receptor. No per-base quality is available; no much larger clone lies one base away.

For the CD8 naive samples, CD45RO-negative cells were positively selected for CCR7, yielding a CD45RA+CCR7+ population from which TemRA cells were excluded. Donors were healthy HIV-negative adults with no recently reported acute infections or vaccinations. Every donor was a Caucasian adult living in Nashville, Tennessee, USA. Blood was obtained by leukapheresis, after which PBMCs were separated by Ficoll-Histopaque density gradient centrifugation and cryopreserved in liquid nitrogen vapor phase. Analytical flow cytometry was used to check the purity and quantity of every magnetically sorted T cell population. From each sorted fraction, genomic DNA was isolated and quantified by UV absorbance on a Nanodrop 2000c. Using the deep immunoSEQ assay, multiplex PCR amplified TCR CDR3 regions from genomic DNA. Extracted genomic DNA from each cell subset was distributed evenly across all wells of several immunoSEQ 96-well plates, and each plate was treated as a replicate. For sorted subsets, roughly 190 ng of genomic DNA, equivalent to around 30,000 T cell genomes, went into each replicate PCR. Purified libraries were measured with a Qubit 3.0 fluorometer, size-checked on a Bioanalyzer 2100, and measured again with the KAPA Library Quantification kit. Every immunoSEQ 96-well plate was sequenced on a separate single-read 150-cycle Illumina NextSeq 550 flow cell. As for how the authors treated the data: The immunoSEQ output contained only junctional sequences without quality scores, so filtering could not match that applied to full-length reads. To assign V/J genes and CDR3, sequences were annotated using PyIR, a Python wrapper for IgBLAST v1.9, with IMGT germline references. Reads were removed for weak V/J assignments (E-value above 1e-6), missing CDR3, stop codons, out-of-frame junctions, or ambiguous translated residues. V3J clonotypes were defined as sequences sharing an identical inferred V gene, J gene, and CDR3 amino acid sequence. Percentage overlap between repertoires was computed as shared unique clonotypes divided by the size of the smaller repertoire. RTK rarefaction, the Chao1 estimator, and Recon v2.1 estimates of unobserved clonotypes were used to assess repertoire richness. Generation probabilities for all TCRbeta clonotypes obtained by the gDNA method from a handful of donors were computed using OLGA. Held by TCRdb, this immuneACCESS table contains in-frame sequences only and omits some clones. Under half of the omission traces to an unresolved V gene where checked; the cause of the rest is unknown. Clone size and V and J calls were adopted from that table, with D and trimming inferred from the DNA. The sample table records hundreds of thousands of clones; approximately 96% of these occur just once. The biggest ten clones account for less than 0.13% of the sample.

Overall study outcomes, separate from this receptor: Pairwise subsampling indicated that sequencing depth was expected to affect the degree of clonotype sharing among donors. Sampling was restricted to blood, and TCR repertoires in tissue are likely to differ from TCR repertoires in blood. Approximately 5% of naive CD4, 3.5% of naive CD8, about 2.1% of memory CD4, and approximately 0.39% of memory CD8 clonotypes were shared across a few donors. Because the study included a small number of donors, the genetic and exposure-history diversity represented was limited. Naive subsets generally had larger estimated clonotype richness than memory subsets. Rarefaction of sorted-subset datasets indicated incomplete sequencing despite the large sequencing depth. Compared with non-shared clonotypes, clonotypes shared by all four sorted-subset donors had higher generation probabilities.

The receptor's source is a woman aged 30 to 39 in good health. Sequences were obtained from naive CD8+ T cells sorted from blood. Sample cell subset or site, as interpreted from the label and publication: CD45RA+CCR7+.

For the CDR3, the sequence is CASSLGAQGLDTEAFF. In nucleotide form, the sequence is TGTGCCAGCAGCTTAGGGGCACAGGGCCTGGACACTGAAGCTTTCTTT. This chain joins TRBV13 to TRBJ1-1; the D gene is possibly TRBD1, with 6 bases matching. Taken from cysteine to phenylalanine, the CDR3 has 16 residues. Of the read, only the CDR3 DNA is kept; its 48 bases are in frame from base 1. V lost 0 bases and J lost 3 bases; the stretch between them is 14 bases long. According to the germline V gene (reference sequence), CDR1 reads PRHDT and CDR2 reads FYEKMQ.